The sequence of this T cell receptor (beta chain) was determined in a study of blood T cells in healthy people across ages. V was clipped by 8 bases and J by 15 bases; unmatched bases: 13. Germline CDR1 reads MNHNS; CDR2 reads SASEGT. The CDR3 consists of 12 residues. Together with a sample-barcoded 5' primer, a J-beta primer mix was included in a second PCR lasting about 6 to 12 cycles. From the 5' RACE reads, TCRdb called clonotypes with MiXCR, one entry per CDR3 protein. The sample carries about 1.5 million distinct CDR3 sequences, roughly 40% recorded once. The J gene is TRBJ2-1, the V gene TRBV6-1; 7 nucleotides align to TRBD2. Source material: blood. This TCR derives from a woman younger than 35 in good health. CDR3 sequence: CASRFLLAPPFF. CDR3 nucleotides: TGTGCCAGCCGGTTCCTACTAGCGCCGCCGTTCTTC.